This T cell receptor (beta chain) was retrieved from a study of T cells expressing NK-cell markers. Regarding the study as a whole: HCMV specificity was not established for the expanded NKG2C+ T cell clones.

As concerns this clonotype: What it binds is not known.

Germline CDR1 reads PRHDT; CDR2 reads FYEKMQ (reference sequence). The CDR3 is 14 residues long. TCRdb derives one entry per CDR3 protein from the 5' RACE reads, leaving out DNA. There are roughly 170,000 distinct CDR3 sequences in the sample, with roughly 18% held by the top ten. The chain couples TRBV13 to TRBJ2-7; TCRdb lists TRBD1, though no DNA is available to test this call. The sequenced sample was blood T cells: a sorted CD56 or NKG2C T cell subset, CD4+ or CD8+ T cells, or bulk PBMC T cells (not recorded which). This clonotype originated in a woman aged 18 to 75 in good health. CDR3: CASSLTQGGYEQYF.